The 2 T cell receptor beta chains in this list originate from one sample, sequenced in a study of blood T cell repertoires in COVID-19. The table came from immunoSEQ multiplex PCR; TCRdb's copy has only in-frame clones and leaves some out. Of 150,000 to 200,000 clones in the sample, about 85% were seen once. Sequenced input: peripheral blood. The receptors shown here come from a man aged 80 or over with COVID-19, enrolled during active disease.

The chain carries TRBV5-1 and TRBJ1-5; D may be TRBD1 (6 bases). With 0 bases removed from V and 8 bases from J, the gap between germline ends came to 9 bases. Germline loops: CDR1 SGHRS, CDR2 YFSETQ. The CDR3 is 13 residues long. CDR3 coding DNA: TGCGCCAGCAGCTTGGGAGGGGGGGAGCCCCAGCATTTT. Amino acids: CASSLGGGEPQHF.

J is TRBJ1-1 and V is TRBV9, with D maybe TRBD1 (6 bases). Germline assignment: CDR1 SGDLS and CDR2 YYNGEE. V was shortened by 0 bases and J by 11 bases, with 17 bases between the two germline ends. The CDR3 has 14 amino acids. This chain's CDR3 is CASSVDRGTEGAFF. The CDR3 bases are TGTGCCAGCAGCGTAGATAGGGGGACCGAGGGTGCTTTCTTT.